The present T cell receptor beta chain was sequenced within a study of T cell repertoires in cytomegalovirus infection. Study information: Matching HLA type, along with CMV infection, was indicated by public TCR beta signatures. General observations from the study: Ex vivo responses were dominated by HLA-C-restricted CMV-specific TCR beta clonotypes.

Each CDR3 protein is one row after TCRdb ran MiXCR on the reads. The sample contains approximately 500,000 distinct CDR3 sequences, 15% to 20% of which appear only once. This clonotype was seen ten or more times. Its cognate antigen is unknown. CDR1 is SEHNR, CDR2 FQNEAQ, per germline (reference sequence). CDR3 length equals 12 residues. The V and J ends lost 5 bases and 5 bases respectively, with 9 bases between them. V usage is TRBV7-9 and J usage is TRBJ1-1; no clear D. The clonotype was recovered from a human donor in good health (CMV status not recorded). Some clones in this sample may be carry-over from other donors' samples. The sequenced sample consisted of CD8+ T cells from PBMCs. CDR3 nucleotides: TGTGCCAGCAGCCCCCTCGCAACTGAAGCTTTCTTT. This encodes CASSPLATEAFF. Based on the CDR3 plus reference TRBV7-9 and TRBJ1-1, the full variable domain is DTGVSQNPRHKITKRGQNVTFRCDPISEHNRLYWYRQTLGQGPEFLTYFQNEAQLEKSRLLSDRFSAERPKGSFSTLEIQRTEQGDSAMYLCASSPLATEAFFGQGTRLTVV.